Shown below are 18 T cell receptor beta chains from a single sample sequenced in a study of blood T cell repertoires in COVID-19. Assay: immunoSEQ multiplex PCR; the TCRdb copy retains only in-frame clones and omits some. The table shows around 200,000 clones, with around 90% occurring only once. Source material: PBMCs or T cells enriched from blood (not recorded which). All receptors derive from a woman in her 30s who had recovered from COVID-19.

This CDR3 is CASSVVQGRTGELFF. CDR3 in DNA: TGTGCCAGCAGCGTAGTACAGGGTCGGACCGGGGAGCTGTTTTTT. The J gene is TRBJ2-2, the V gene TRBV9; the D gene is possibly TRBD1 (6 bases). The germline V gene has CDR1 SGDLS and CDR2 YYNGEE. The CDR3 has 15 residues. Trimming took off 0 bases at V and 5 bases at J, with 11 bases between the two ends.

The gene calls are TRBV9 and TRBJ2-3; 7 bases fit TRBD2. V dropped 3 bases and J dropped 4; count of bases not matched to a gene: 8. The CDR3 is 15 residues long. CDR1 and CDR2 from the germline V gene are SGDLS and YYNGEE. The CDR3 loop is CASSASGEFSDTQYF. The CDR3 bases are TGTGCCAGCAGCGCAAGCGGGGAGTTCTCAGATACGCAGTATTTT. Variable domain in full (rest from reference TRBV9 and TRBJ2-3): DSGVTQTPKHLITATGQRVTLRCSPRSGDLSVYWYQQSLDQGLQFLIQYYNGEERAKGNILERFSAQQFPDLHSELNLSSLELGDSALYFCASSASGEFSDTQYFGPGTRLTVL.

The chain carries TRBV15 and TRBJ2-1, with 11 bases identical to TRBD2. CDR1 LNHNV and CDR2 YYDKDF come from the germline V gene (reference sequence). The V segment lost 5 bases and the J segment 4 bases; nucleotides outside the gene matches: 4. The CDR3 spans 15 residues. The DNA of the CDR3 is TGTGCCACCAGCTTTAGCGGGGGGGATTACAATGAGCAGTTCTTC. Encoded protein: CATSFSGGDYNEQFF.

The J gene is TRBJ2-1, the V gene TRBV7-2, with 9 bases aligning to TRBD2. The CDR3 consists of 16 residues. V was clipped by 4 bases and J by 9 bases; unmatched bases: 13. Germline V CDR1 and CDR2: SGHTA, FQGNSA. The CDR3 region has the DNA TGTGCCAGCAGCTCACAATCTAGCGGGGCAAAGGGTGAGCAGTTCTTC. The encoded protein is CASSSQSSGAKGEQFF.

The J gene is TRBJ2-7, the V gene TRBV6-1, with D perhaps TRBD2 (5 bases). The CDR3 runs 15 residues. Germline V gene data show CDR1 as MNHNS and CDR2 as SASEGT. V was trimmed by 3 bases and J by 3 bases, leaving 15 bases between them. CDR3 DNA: TGTGCCAGCAGTGATCCCCGGGGAAACTACTACGAGCAGTACTTC. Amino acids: CASSDPRGNYYEQYF.

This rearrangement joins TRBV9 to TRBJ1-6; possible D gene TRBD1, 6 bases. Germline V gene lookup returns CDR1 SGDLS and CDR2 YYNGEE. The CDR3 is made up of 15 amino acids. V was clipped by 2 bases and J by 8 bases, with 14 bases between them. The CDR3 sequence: CASSVGHSVDSPLHF. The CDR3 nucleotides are TGTGCCAGCAGCGTGGGACACTCAGTTGATTCACCCCTCCACTTT.

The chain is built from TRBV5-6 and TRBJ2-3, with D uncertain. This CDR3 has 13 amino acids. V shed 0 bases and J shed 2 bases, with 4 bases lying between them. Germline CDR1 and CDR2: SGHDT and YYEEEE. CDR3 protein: CASSLDFTDTQYF. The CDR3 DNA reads TGTGCCAGCAGCTTGGACTTCACAGATACGCAGTATTTT.

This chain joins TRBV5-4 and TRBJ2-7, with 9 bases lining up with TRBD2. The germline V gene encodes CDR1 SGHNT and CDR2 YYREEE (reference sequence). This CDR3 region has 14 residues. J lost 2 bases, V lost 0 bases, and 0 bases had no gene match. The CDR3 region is CASSLGTSAYEQYF. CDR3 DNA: TGTGCCAGCAGCTTGGGGACTAGCGCCTACGAGCAGTACTTC.

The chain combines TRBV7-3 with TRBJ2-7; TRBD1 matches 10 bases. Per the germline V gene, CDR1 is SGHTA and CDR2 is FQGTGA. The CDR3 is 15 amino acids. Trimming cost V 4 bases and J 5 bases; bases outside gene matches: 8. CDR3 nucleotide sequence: TGTGCCAGCAGCTCGACCGGGACAGGGGCCGACGAGCAGTACTTC. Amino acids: CASSSTGTGADEQYF.

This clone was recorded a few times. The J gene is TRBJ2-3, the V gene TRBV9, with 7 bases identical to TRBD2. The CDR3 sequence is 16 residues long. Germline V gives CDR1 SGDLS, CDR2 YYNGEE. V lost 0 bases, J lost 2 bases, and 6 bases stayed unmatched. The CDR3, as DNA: TGTGCCAGCAGCGTAGTCGGGCTAGCGGCCACAGATACGCAGTATTTT. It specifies CASSVVGLAATDTQYF.

The CDR3 loop is CASSQRQMNTDTQYF. The CDR3 nucleotides are TGTGCCAGCAGCCAAAGACAGATGAACACAGATACGCAGTATTTT. This chain uses TRBV3-1 (or the pseudogene TRBV3-2) with TRBJ2-3; tentatively, D is TRBD1 (5 bases). Trimming took 2 bases from V and 2 from J, leaving 11 bases between them. CDR1 LGHDT and CDR2 YNNKEL come from the germline V gene (reference sequence). This CDR3 region has 15 residues.

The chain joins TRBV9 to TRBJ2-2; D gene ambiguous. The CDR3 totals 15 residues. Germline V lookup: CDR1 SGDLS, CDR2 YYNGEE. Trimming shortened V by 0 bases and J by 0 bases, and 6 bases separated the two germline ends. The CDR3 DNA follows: TGTGCCAGCAGCGTAGGGCGGACGAACACCGGGGAGCTGTTTTTT. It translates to CASSVGRTNTGELFF.

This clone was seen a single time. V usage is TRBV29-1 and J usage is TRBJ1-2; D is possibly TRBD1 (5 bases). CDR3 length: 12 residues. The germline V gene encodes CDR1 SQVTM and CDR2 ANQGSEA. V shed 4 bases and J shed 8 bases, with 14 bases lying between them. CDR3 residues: CSVAGGVGGYTF. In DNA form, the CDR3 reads TGCAGCGTTGCCGGGGGAGTTGGGGGCTACACCTTC.

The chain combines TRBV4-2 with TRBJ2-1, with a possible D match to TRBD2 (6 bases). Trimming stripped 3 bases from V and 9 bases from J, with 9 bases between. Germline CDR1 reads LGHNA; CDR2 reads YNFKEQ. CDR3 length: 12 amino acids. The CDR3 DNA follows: TGTGCCAGCAGCCAGGGGACTCTTGAGCAGTTCTTC. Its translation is CASSQGTLEQFF.

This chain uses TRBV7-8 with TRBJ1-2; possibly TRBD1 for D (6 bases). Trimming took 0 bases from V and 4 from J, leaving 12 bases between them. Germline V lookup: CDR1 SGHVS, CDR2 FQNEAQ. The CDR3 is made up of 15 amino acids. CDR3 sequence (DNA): TGTGCCAGCAGCTTAGCATATGGGACAAGCTATGGCTACACCTTC. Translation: CASSLAYGTSYGYTF.

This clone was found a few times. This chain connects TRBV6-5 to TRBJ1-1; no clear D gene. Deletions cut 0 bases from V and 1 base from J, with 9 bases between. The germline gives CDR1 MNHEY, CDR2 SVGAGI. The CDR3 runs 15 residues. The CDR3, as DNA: TGTGCCAGCAGTTACTCGACGTCAGGGAACACTGAAGCTTTCTTT. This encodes CASSYSTSGNTEAFF.

The CDR3 spells CASSEKGDTIYF. The CDR3 region has the DNA TGTGCCAGCAGTGAAAAGGGGGACACCATATATTTT. The chain recombines TRBV6-1 with TRBJ1-3; D is possibly TRBD1 (6 bases). Germline V gives CDR1 MNHNS, CDR2 SASEGT. Trimming removed 2 bases from V and 8 bases from J, with 7 bases in between. The CDR3 is 12 residues long.

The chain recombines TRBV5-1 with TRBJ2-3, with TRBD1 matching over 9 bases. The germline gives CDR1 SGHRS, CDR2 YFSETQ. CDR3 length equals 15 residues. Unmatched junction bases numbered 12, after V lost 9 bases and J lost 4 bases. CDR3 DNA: TGCGCCACCACCCACCGGACAGGGGAGGCAGATACGCAGTATTTT. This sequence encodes CATTHRTGEADTQYF.